This T cell receptor beta chain was captured in a study of cytomegalovirus exposure and HLA in healthy donors. 13 Jbeta primers and 60 Vbeta primers were used for the PCR. TCRdb's copy holds only in-frame clones and misses some; the assay was immunoSEQ multiplex PCR. Of fewer than 140,000 clones listed, roughly four fifths are singletons. The study's findings and limits: An analysis was carried out later, and it reportedly showed fewer N-insertions in an Asian-associated ancestry cluster than the approximately 660-donor mean. Association with HLA alleles at 0.05 false discovery rate was found for roughly 17,000 TCR beta sequences in a later analysis.

This CDR3 is built from 16 residues. CDR1 and CDR2 from the germline V gene are SEHNR and FQNEAQ (reference sequence). J lost 6 bases, V lost 3 bases, and 10 bases had no gene match. Comment on this clone: Its antigen is unidentified.

V is TRBV7-9 and J is TRBJ2-3; TRBD2 matches 9 bases. The receptor's source is a man between 45 and 60 years old in good health and CMV-seronegative. The material sequenced was PBMCs. Here the CDR3 reads CASSFGGGGAVDTQYF. In DNA, the CDR3 is TGTGCCAGCAGCTTTGGTGGCGGGGGGGCCGTGGATACGCAGTATTTT. The variable domain in full, completed from reference TRBV7-9 and TRBJ2-3, reads DTGVSQNPRHKITKRGQNVTFRCDPISEHNRLYWYRQTLGQGPEFLTYFQNEAQLEKSRLLSDRFSAERPKGSFSTLEIQRTEQGDSAMYLCASSFGGGGAVDTQYFGPGTRLTVL.